The 16 T cell receptor beta chains in this list originate from one sample, sequenced in a study of technical replicates of blood from a few donors (dated by TCRdb to the late 2010s). Receptors were amplified or captured by the immunoSEQ multiplex PCR assay. As stored in TCRdb, this immuneACCESS dataset retains in-frame rearrangements with V and J assigned. A fraction of the clones does not appear; measured against another copy, unresolved V genes explain less than half of the discrepancy, and the remainder lacks a known reason. For this sample there are nearly 80,000 clones; 85% to 95% appear just once. The top ten clonotypes cover 0.35% to 0.4% of the sample. Sample: T cells isolated from PBMCs. The source is a human donor in good health.

The V gene is TRBV20-1, the J gene TRBJ1-1, with 7 bases matching TRBD1. The CDR3 contains 11 residues. CDR1 and CDR2 (germline): DFQATT, SNEGSKA (reference sequence). The CDR3 nucleotides read TGCAGCTACAGGGGGAACACTGAAGCTTTCTTT. The encoded protein is CSYRGNTEAFF.

This sequence joins TRBV10-1 and TRBJ2-1; perhaps TRBD2 as D (6 bases). The V and J ends lost 4 bases and 6 bases respectively, with 16 bases between them. Germline V CDR1 and CDR2: WNHNN, SYGVQD (reference sequence). CDR3 length: 15 amino acids. The CDR3: CASSGQRVDTNEQFF. In nucleotides, the CDR3 is TGCGCCAGCAGTGGACAGCGGGTAGATACCAATGAGCAGTTCTTC.

J is TRBJ1-2 and V is TRBV29-1; 10 bases agree with TRBD1. CDR1 SQVTM and CDR2 ANQGSEA come from the germline V gene. The CDR3 has 14 amino acids. V was clipped by 5 bases and J by 4 bases; unmatched bases: 7. The CDR3 DNA reads as TGCAGCGTTTCCCAGACAGGGGGCGGCTATGGCTACACCTTC. Translated: CSVSQTGGGYGYTF.

The rearrangement links TRBV7-8 to TRBJ2-7; perhaps TRBD2 as D (6 bases). The CDR3 length is 12 residues. Between the trimmed V and J ends, which lost 8 bases and 2 bases, there was a span of 10 bases. Germline-derived CDR1 and CDR2 are SGHVS and FQNEAQ. The CDR3 here is CASGAGPYEQYF. In DNA, the CDR3 is TGTGCCAGCGGCGCGGGACCCTACGAGCAGTACTTC.

J is TRBJ1-5 and V is TRBV28; D unclear. This CDR3 comprises 12 residues. Trimming took off 3 bases at V and 7 bases at J, with 7 bases between the two ends. CDR1 MDHEN and CDR2 SYDVKM come from the germline V gene. For the CDR3, the DNA is TGTGCCAGCAGTTTGGAGGACCAGCCCCAGCATTTT. Its translation is CASSLEDQPQHF.

CDR3: CASSPGLEQYF. The CDR3 bases are TGTGCCAGCTCACCAGGGCTCGAGCAGTACTTC. The chain uses TRBV18 and TRBJ2-7; D remains unclear. CDR1 is KGHSH, CDR2 LQKENI, per germline. There are 11 residues in the CDR3. V was shortened by 2 bases and J by 6 bases, with 5 bases between the two germline ends.

The rearrangement links TRBV5-6 to TRBJ1-1, with D unclear. Germline assignment: CDR1 SGHDT and CDR2 YYEEEE. Deletions cut 4 bases from V and 2 bases from J, with 15 bases between. The CDR3 sequence is 15 residues long. CDR3 coding DNA: TGTGCCAGCAGCGCCAATACAGTAGACAACACTGAAGCTTTCTTT. Protein sequence: CASSANTVDNTEAFF.

The genes are TRBV27 and TRBJ2-2; 10 positions agree with TRBD2. The CDR3 has 14 amino acids. Germline V CDR1 and CDR2: MNHEY, SMNVEV (reference sequence). V lost 4 bases, J lost 6 bases, and 2 bases stayed unmatched. CDR3 DNA: TGTGCCAGCAGTTCGGGGACTAGCGCCGGGGAGCTGTTTTTT. Translation gives CASSSGTSAGELFF.

This sequence joins TRBV9 and TRBJ2-5; D is possibly TRBD2 (7 bases). The CDR3 runs 16 residues. V dropped 4 bases and J dropped 0 bases, with 16 bases sitting between them. The germline gives CDR1 SGDLS, CDR2 YYNGEE. CDR3 in DNA: TGTGCCAGCAGCACGGGGGCGGGAGCATACCAAGAGACCCAGTACTTC. Protein: CASSTGAGAYQETQYF.

The chain has TRBV12-5 and TRBJ2-3; D possibly corresponds to TRBD2 (5 bases). Germline V CDR1 and CDR2: LGHNT, FRNRAP. V was trimmed by 5 bases and J by 8 bases, leaving 20 bases between them. This CDR3 has 15 residues. CDR3 sequence reads: CASGPPGVQDFTQYF. The CDR3 region has the DNA TGTGCTAGTGGTCCCCCCGGGGTCCAGGATTTTACGCAGTATTTT.

This chain's CDR3 is CASSLGGYQPQHF. The DNA of the CDR3 is TGTGCCAGCAGTTTAGGCGGCTATCAGCCCCAGCATTTT. This sequence joins TRBV27 and TRBJ1-5; D not certain. Germline V gene lookup returns CDR1 MNHEY and CDR2 SMNVEV (reference sequence). The CDR3 has 13 residues. Trimming left V 2 bases short and J 5 bases short, with 7 bases between.

The chain uses TRBV2 and TRBJ2-1; possibly TRBD2 for D (6 bases). Germline lookup yields CDR1 SNHLY and CDR2 FYNNEI. V dropped 3 bases and J dropped 0 bases, with 6 bases sitting between them. CDR3 length: 14 amino acids. The CDR3 DNA is TGTGCCAGCAGTGACGGGAGCTCCTACAATGAGCAGTTCTTC. Encoded protein: CASSDGSSYNEQFF.

V usage is TRBV28 and J usage is TRBJ2-7, with D perhaps matching TRBD1 (5 bases). Per the germline V gene, CDR1 is MDHEN and CDR2 is SYDVKM. V was shortened by 5 bases and J by 3 bases, with 14 bases between the two germline ends. CDR3 length: 14 amino acids. Here the CDR3 reads CASSQRTNLYEQYF. CDR3 bases: TGTGCCAGCAGTCAAAGGACAAATCTCTACGAGCAGTACTTC.

This chain links TRBV25-1 with TRBJ1-5; no reliable D call. V lost 4 bases to trimming and J lost 2 bases, with 6 bases between them. Germline values: CDR1 MGHDK, CDR2 SYGVNS. The CDR3 spans 13 residues. CDR3 region: CASSGQGNQPQHF. CDR3 nucleotide sequence: TGTGCCAGCAGTGGTCAGGGCAATCAGCCCCAGCATTTT. The complete variable domain, with remaining parts taken from reference TRBV25-1 and TRBJ1-5, reads EADIYQTPRYLVIGTGKKITLECSQTMGHDKMYWYQQDPGMELHLIHYSYGVNSTEKGDLSSESTVSRIRTEHFPLTLESARPSHTSQYLCASSGQGNQPQHFGDGTRLSIL.

A word on this clone: Compared with germline, one end of the junction differs, possibly owing to a read error. The rearrangement joins TRBV7-7 to TRBJ2-5, with 7 bases aligning to TRBD1. The CDR3 contains 13 residues. Germline V gene data show CDR1 as SSHAT and CDR2 as FNYEAQ (reference sequence). The CDR3 loop is CASSRDSQETQYF. The CDR3 DNA reads TGTGCTAGCAGCCGGGACAGCCAAGAGACCCAGTACTTC.

A single count supports this clone. The CDR3 nucleotides are TGTGCCAGCAGTTTCGAGGAAACTGGGGCCAACGTCCTGACTTTC. As protein: CASSFEETGANVLTF. This rearrangement joins TRBV27 to TRBJ2-6; D remains unclear. V was pared by 3 bases and J by 2 bases, with 8 bases between. Germline CDR1 is MNHEY and CDR2 is SMNVEV (reference sequence). The CDR3 spans 15 residues.